A selection of T cell receptor beta chains follows, all from one sample in a study of blood T cell repertoires in COVID-19. Profiled with immunoSEQ multiplex PCR; TCRdb holds only in-frame clones, not every one. Of more than 65,000 clones listed, 84% are singletons. The sample comprised peripheral blood. These receptors all come from a woman in her forties or fifties with acute or convalescent COVID-19. CDR3s include the opening cysteine and the closing phenylalanine or tryptophan. D genes are given only for firm matches. Clone size is given for some rows only: seen once, a few or many times, or a class if the clone is expanded.

V: TRBV10-3
D: NA
size: NA
J: TRBJ2-5
DNA: TGTGCCATCAGTGAGTACCGGGAAGAGACCCAGTACTTC
CDR3: CAISEYREETQYF

V: TRBV24-1
D: NA
size: NA
J: TRBJ1-2
DNA: TGTGCCACCAGTGATGTCCAGGGTTATGGCTACACCTTC
CDR3: CATSDVQGYGYTF

V: TRBV27
D: TRBD1
size: few
J: TRBJ1-2
DNA: TGTGCCAGCAGCTTGGGGCCGGGACAGGGAGGCCCGGATCGTGGCTACACCTTC
CDR3: CASSLGPGQGGPDRGYTF

V: TRBV7-2
D: NA
size: NA
J: TRBJ1-6
DNA: TGTGCCAGCAGCTTCAGGGTTAGAGGTTCACCCCTCCACTTT
CDR3: CASSFRVRGSPLHF

V: TRBV28
D: NA
size: NA
J: TRBJ1-1
DNA: TGTGCCAGCAGTTTAATCGGGGAAGGGTGGAACACTGAAGCTTTCTTT
CDR3: CASSLIGEGWNTEAFF

V: TRBV28
D: NA
size: once
J: TRBJ1-4
DNA: TGTGCCAGCAGTCTCAGGGGAGCTAATGAAAAACTGTTTTTT
CDR3: CASSLRGANEKLFF

V: TRBV7-9
D: TRBD1
size: NA
J: TRBJ1-1
DNA: TGTGCCAGCAGAAGCCGGGACAGGTTGAACACTGAAGCTTTCTTT
CDR3: CASRSRDRLNTEAFF

V: TRBV5-1
D: NA
size: NA
J: TRBJ2-7
DNA: TGCGCCAGCAGCTGGGGGGGCACTTCCTACGAGCAGTACTTC
CDR3: CASSWGGTSYEQYF

V: TRBV7-3
D: NA
size: NA
J: TRBJ2-1
DNA: TGTGCCAGCAGCTTAATGGTGGGAGCAGGTTACAATGAGCAGTTCTTC
CDR3: CASSLMVGAGYNEQFF

V: TRBV3-1/TRBV3-2
D: TRBD1
size: NA
J: TRBJ1-4
DNA: TGTGCCAGCAGCCAGAGGGGGCTTGAAGAAAAACTGTTTTTT
CDR3: CASSQRGLEEKLFF

V: TRBV6-5
D: TRBD1
size: NA
J: TRBJ1-5
DNA: TGTGCCAGCAGGCCCCGACAGGGATGGCAGCCCCAGCATTTT
CDR3: CASRPRQGWQPQHF

V: TRBV19
D: NA
size: NA
J: TRBJ2-7
DNA: TGTGCCAGTGGCCGGACAGTCTCCTACGAGCAGTACTTC
CDR3: CASGRTVSYEQYF

V: TRBV5-6
D: NA
size: NA
J: TRBJ2-7
DNA: TGTGCCAGCAGCTTGGGAGGGCCCGTATACGAGCAGTACTTC
CDR3: CASSLGGPVYEQYF

V: TRBV27
D: TRBD1
size: NA
J: TRBJ2-2
DNA: TGTGCCAGCAATCCGAGAGGGACAGTCAACACCGGGGAGCTGTTTTTT
CDR3: CASNPRGTVNTGELFF

V: TRBV28
D: NA
size: NA
J: TRBJ2-3
DNA: TGTGCCAGCAGTTTTACTATCAACACAGATACGCAGTATTTT
CDR3: CASSFTINTDTQYF

V: TRBV28
D: TRBD1
size: NA
J: TRBJ1-1
DNA: TGTGCCAGCAGGGAACAGGGGGCCAACACTGAAGCTTTCTTT
CDR3: CASREQGANTEAFF

V: TRBV6-2/TRBV6-3
D: NA
size: NA
J: TRBJ2-2
DNA: TGTGCCAGCAGTTTCGGACAATATTCGAACACCGGGGAGCTGTTTTTT
CDR3: CASSFGQYSNTGELFF

V: TRBV27
D: NA
size: NA
J: TRBJ1-1
DNA: TGTGCCAGCAGTTCCTTTTGGGGGGCTGAAGCTTTCTTT
CDR3: CASSSFWGAEAFF

V: TRBV28
D: NA
size: few
J: TRBJ2-3
DNA: TGTGCCAGCAGTTCCCCTAGCACAGATACGCAGTATTTT
CDR3: CASSSPSTDTQYF

V: TRBV6-5
D: TRBD1
size: NA
J: TRBJ2-7
DNA: TGTGCCAGCAGTAGACGAGACAGGGGCTCCTACGAGCAGTACTTC
CDR3: CASSRRDRGSYEQYF

V: TRBV5-5
D: NA
size: NA
J: TRBJ2-1
DNA: TGTGCCAGCAGCTTAGACCAGGGAAATGGCAATGAGCAGTTCTTC
CDR3: CASSLDQGNGNEQFF

V: TRBV5-1
D: NA
size: NA
J: TRBJ2-7
DNA: TGCGCCAGCAGCTTGGAATCCCCCAGGTACGAGCAGTACTTC
CDR3: CASSLESPRYEQYF

V: TRBV19
D: TRBD2
size: NA
J: TRBJ2-3
DNA: TGTGCCAGTAGTATTGGTGCGGGGGAAGGCACAGATACGCAGTATTTT
CDR3: CASSIGAGEGTDTQYF

V: TRBV6-5
D: TRBD1
size: once
J: TRBJ1-4
DNA: TGTGCCAGCAGTCCGGACAGGACGAATGAAAAACTGTTTTTT
CDR3: CASSPDRTNEKLFF

V: TRBV30
D: NA
size: once
J: TRBJ1-2
DNA: TGTGCCTGGAGTCTAGGTGTGTCCAGTGGCTACACCTTC
CDR3: CAWSLGVSSGYTF

V: TRBV9
D: TRBD1
size: NA
J: TRBJ2-7
DNA: TGTGCCAGCAGCGTAGGGAAGAGGAGGGACAGGACCTACGAGCAGTACTTC
CDR3: CASSVGKRRDRTYEQYF

V: TRBV7-8
D: TRBD1
size: NA
J: TRBJ1-2
DNA: TGTGCCAGCAGCCTGGGACAGACCTATGGCTACACCTTC
CDR3: CASSLGQTYGYTF